These 26 T cell receptor beta chains were all obtained from the same sample, sequenced in a study of T cells in tuberculosis listed by TCRdb under 2018. The protocol used for the library was the immunoSEQ multiplex PCR assay. The table was pulled from immuneACCESS by TCRdb, which kept in-frame rearrangements only. Such tables lose some clones; where checked, under half of the loss comes from unresolved V genes, and the rest has no known cause. Recorded for this sample are around 19,000 clones; 80% to 90% of them occurred a single time. The ten largest clones capture roughly 14% of the sample. Sequencing was done on a sample of PBMCs. The receptors come from a donor between 10 and 35 years old with latent tuberculosis or without tuberculosis infection.

This clone was detected only once. J is TRBJ1-6 and V is TRBV29-1; 8 bases line up with TRBD1. V shed 7 bases, J shed 0 bases, and the junction held 8 bases outside the gene matches. The CDR3 is made up of 16 amino acids. Germline V lookup: CDR1 SQVTM, CDR2 ANQGSEA. CDR3 sequence (DNA): TGCAGCGACTACCAGGGGGCGAGCTCCTATAATTCACCCCTCCACTTT. Its translation is CSDYQGASSYNSPLHF.

The chain has TRBV5-8 and TRBJ1-2; 7 nucleotides line up with TRBD1. Trimming at V came to 3 bases and at J to 2 bases, leaving 10 bases not matched to a gene. The germline V gene has CDR1 SGHTS and CDR2 YDEGEE. The length of the CDR3 is 16 residues. The CDR3 here is CASSSAGDRFNYGYTF. The CDR3 nucleotides are TGTGCCAGCAGCTCCGCCGGGGACAGATTCAACTATGGCTACACCTTC.

The chain employs TRBV5-1 and TRBJ1-1; 7 bases are shared with TRBD1. This CDR3 has 15 amino acids. Germline lookup yields CDR1 SGHRS and CDR2 YFSETQ. The V segment lost 0 bases and the J segment 8 bases; nucleotides outside the gene matches: 10. CDR3 sequence (DNA): TGCGCCAGCAGCTTGGCGACAGGGTCCCGCTTAGAAGCTTTCTTT. It is translated as CASSLATGSRLEAFF.

The chain carries TRBV29-1 and TRBJ2-1; 8 nucleotides align to TRBD2. The CDR3 runs 14 residues. CDR1 SQVTM and CDR2 ANQGSEA come from the germline V gene. The V segment lost 8 bases and the J segment 4 bases; nucleotides outside the gene matches: 10. CDR3 loop: CSTARGASYNEQFF. DNA for the CDR3: TGCAGCACGGCGCGGGGGGCCTCTTACAATGAGCAGTTCTTC.

V is TRBV5-1 and J is TRBJ2-5; 8 bases fit TRBD2. The CDR3 consists of 18 residues. Losses at the gene ends were 0 bases for V and 2 bases for J; bases not matched to a gene: 12. Germline V gene sequence: CDR1 SGHRS, CDR2 YFSETQ. Here the CDR3 reads CASSLGFSVGGAQETQYF. The CDR3 bases are TGCGCCAGCAGCTTGGGATTTTCGGTCGGGGGGGCTCAAGAGACCCAGTACTTC. Full variable domain (remainder filled in from reference TRBV5-1 and TRBJ2-5): KAGVTQTPRYLIKTRGQQVTLSCSPISGHRSVSWYQQTPGQGLQFLFEYFSETQRNKGNFPGRFSGRQFSNSRSEMNVSTLELGDSALYLCASSLGFSVGGAQETQYFGPGTRLLVL.

The rearrangement links TRBV6-6 to TRBJ1-5; D might be TRBD1 (6 bases). V lost 5 bases to trimming and J lost 3 bases, with 11 bases between them. CDR3 length: 14 residues. Germline-derived CDR1 and CDR2 are MNHNY and SVGAGI (reference sequence). CDR3: CASSTGQPNQPQHF. The CDR3 DNA is TGTGCCAGCAGTACCGGACAGCCCAATCAGCCCCAGCATTTT.

V is TRBV4-2 and J is TRBJ2-2; 7 bases are shared with TRBD2. Germline trimming cut 0 bases from V and 5 bases from J; bases unmatched to any gene: 6. Germline V lookup: CDR1 LGHNA, CDR2 YNFKEQ. The CDR3 runs to 16 residues. The CDR3 reads CASSQDSPGGTGELFF. The CDR3, as DNA: TGTGCCAGCAGCCAAGATTCGCCGGGGGGTACCGGGGAGCTGTTTTTT.

The rearrangement links TRBV5-1 to TRBJ1-2; no reliable D call. There are 12 residues in the CDR3. Deletions cut 1 base from V and 3 bases from J, with 4 bases between. Per germline, CDR1 SGHRS and CDR2 YFSETQ. The CDR3 nucleotides read TGCGCCAGCAGCTTGACAGACTATGGCTACACCTTC. Its protein is CASSLTDYGYTF.

The chain uses TRBV5-1 and TRBJ2-2, with 7 bases lining up with TRBD1. The length of the CDR3 is 17 residues. From germline, CDR1 is SGHRS and CDR2 YFSETQ. V lost 0 bases to trimming and J lost 2 bases; unmatched junction nucleotides: 7. CDR3 coding DNA: TGCGCCAGCAGCTTGGATCGAGGGGGCGCAAACACCGGGGAGCTGTTTTTT. It encodes CASSLDRGGANTGELFF.

The rearrangement uses TRBV5-1 and TRBJ2-3; D may be TRBD2 (6 bases). This CDR3 spans 15 amino acids. V was trimmed by 0 bases and J by 6 bases, leaving 14 bases between them. Germline CDR1 SGHRS, CDR2 YFSETQ. The CDR3 coding sequence is TGCGCCAGCAGCTTGGAGGGCGGGGTGGCGGATACGCAGTATTTT. Translation gives CASSLEGGVADTQYF.

Only one count was recorded for this clone. V and J are TRBV15 and TRBJ2-1, with 13 bases aligning to TRBD2. Losses at the gene ends were 1 base for V and 8 bases for J; bases not matched to a gene: 11. The CDR3 is 18 amino acids. Germline V lookup: CDR1 LNHNV, CDR2 YYDKDF (reference sequence). CDR3 sequence (DNA): TGTGCCACCAGCAGAGTCACGGGACTAGCGGGGACTGGCGATGAGCAGTTCTTC. Its protein product is CATSRVTGLAGTGDEQFF. Full variable domain (remainder filled in from reference TRBV15 and TRBJ2-1): DAMVIQNPRYQVTQFGKPVTLSCSQTLNHNVMYWYQQKSSQAPKLLFHYYDKDFNNEADTPDNFQSRRPNTSFCFLDIRSPGLGDTAMYLCATSRVTGLAGTGDEQFFGPGTRLTVL.

The chain uses TRBV5-6 and TRBJ1-6; D gene unclear. This CDR3 has 14 residues. The V gene's germline CDR1 is SGHDT and CDR2 YYEEEE. V was shortened by 5 bases and J by 8 bases, with 14 bases between the two germline ends. DNA for the CDR3: TGTGCCAGCAGACGGGGAGGTGGGGATTCACCCCTCCACTTT. Protein sequence: CASRRGGGDSPLHF.

This chain's CDR3 is CASSLKATGSYEQYF. In DNA, the CDR3 is TGTGCCAGCAGTTTAAAGGCGACAGGCTCCTACGAGCAGTACTTC. This chain connects TRBV27 to TRBJ2-7; TRBD1 is a possible D gene (6 bases). CDR1 and CDR2 (germline): MNHEY, SMNVEV (reference sequence). Trimming removed 2 bases from V and 0 bases from J, with 11 bases in between. This CDR3 is 15 amino acids long.

The rearrangement links TRBV29-1 to TRBJ1-1; the match to TRBD1 covers 7 bases. Germline-derived CDR1 and CDR2 are SQVTM and ANQGSEA. The CDR3 runs 12 residues. Germline trimming cut 3 bases from V and 3 bases from J; bases unmatched to any gene: 1. The CDR3 sequence is CSVETGYTEAFF. The DNA for the CDR3 is TGCAGCGTTGAGACAGGGTACACTGAAGCTTTCTTT.

The chain has TRBV5-6 and TRBJ2-2; the match to TRBD1 covers 9 bases. Germline CDR1 reads SGHDT; CDR2 reads YYEEEE. V shed 4 bases and J 10 bases; nucleotides not matched to a gene: 11. The CDR3 spans 15 residues. The CDR3 protein is CASSPTGGLFSELFF. CDR3 DNA: TGTGCCAGCAGCCCCACAGGGGGCCTGTTCTCGGAGCTGTTTTTT.

The genes are TRBV6-6 and TRBJ1-1, with D tentatively TRBD1 (5 bases). The CDR3 contains 13 residues. Germline-derived CDR1 and CDR2 are MNHNY and SVGAGI (reference sequence). V was trimmed by 0 bases and J by 6 bases, leaving 8 bases between them. The CDR3 here is CASSYSTTAEAFF. The CDR3 DNA reads as TGTGCCAGCAGTTACTCGACGACAGCTGAAGCTTTCTTT.

The chain couples TRBV4-2 to TRBJ1-6; 8 nucleotides line up with TRBD1. Trimming cost V 7 bases and J 4 bases; bases outside gene matches: 6. The CDR3 sequence is 15 residues long. Germline V lookup: CDR1 LGHNA, CDR2 YNFKEQ. Here the CDR3 reads CASTQTGEYNSPLHF. The CDR3 nucleotides read TGTGCCAGCACCCAGACAGGGGAGTATAATTCACCCCTCCACTTT.

J is TRBJ2-4 and V is TRBV4-1; 16 nucleotides match TRBD2. Germline trimming cut 3 bases from V and 3 bases from J; bases unmatched to any gene: 11. The CDR3 has 20 residues. Germline CDR1 reads MGHRA; CDR2 reads YSYEKL. This CDR3 is CASSQSPGLAGGMDKNIQYF. CDR3 coding DNA: TGCGCCAGCAGCCAGTCCCCGGGACTAGCGGGGGGGATGGACAAAAACATTCAGTACTTC.

CDR3 sequence (DNA): TGTGCCAGCAGCCGCGCGCGGGAAAAACTGTTTTTT. Its protein is CASSRAREKLFF. This sequence joins TRBV14 and TRBJ1-4; D uncertain. V gave up 4 bases and J gave up 8 bases, with 8 bases separating them. Germline loops: CDR1 SGHDN, CDR2 FVKESK. The CDR3 runs to 12 residues. Full variable domain (missing parts from reference TRBV14 and TRBJ1-4): EAGVTQFPSHSVIEKGQTVTLRCDPISGHDNLYWYRRVMGKEIKFLLHFVKESKQDESGMPNNRFLAERTGGTYSTLKVQPAELEDSGVYFCASSRAREKLFFGSGTQLSVL.

V is TRBV5-1 and J is TRBJ1-1, with D maybe TRBD1 (6 bases). This CDR3 spans 14 amino acids. The germline V and J ends were trimmed by 2 bases and 0 bases, with 8 bases remaining between them. Germline V CDR1 and CDR2: SGHRS, YFSETQ. CDR3: CASSFSGVNTEAFF. CDR3 nucleotides: TGCGCCAGCAGCTTCTCAGGGGTGAACACTGAAGCTTTCTTT.

CDR3 nucleotides: TGTGCCAGCAGGGGTTCAGGGAGGAACATTCAGTACTTC. This gives the protein CASRGSGRNIQYF. J is TRBJ2-4 and V is TRBV27; the D gene is possibly TRBD2 (6 bases). Trimming took off 6 bases at V and 7 bases at J, with 13 bases between the two ends. In germline, CDR1 is MNHEY, CDR2 SMNVEV (reference sequence). CDR3 size: 13 residues.

The chain joins TRBV6-6 to TRBJ1-5; possible D gene TRBD1, 6 bases. Germline CDR1 MNHNY, CDR2 SVGAGI (reference sequence). The CDR3 runs 15 residues. V shed 5 bases and J shed 0 bases, with 11 bases lying between them. The DNA of the CDR3 is TGTGCCAGCAGTCGGACAGACTATAGCAATCAGCCCCAGCATTTT. This sequence encodes CASSRTDYSNQPQHF.

The chain carries TRBV5-1 and TRBJ2-7; 10 nucleotides line up with TRBD1. With V trimmed by 3 bases and J by 0 bases, 3 bases remained unmatched. CDR1 and CDR2 from the germline V gene are SGHRS and YFSETQ. CDR3 size: 15 residues. The CDR3 region is CASSSDRGTSYEQYF. Here the CDR3 DNA reads TGCGCCAGCAGCTCGGACAGGGGGACCTCCTACGAGCAGTACTTC.

The chain employs TRBV5-4 and TRBJ2-7; tentatively, D is TRBD1 (5 bases). The length of the CDR3 is 13 residues. CDR1 and CDR2 from the germline V gene are SGHNT and YYREEE (reference sequence). V gave up 0 bases and J gave up 1 base, with 5 bases separating them. This CDR3 reads CASSLGQSYEQYF. Here the CDR3 DNA reads TGTGCCAGCAGCTTGGGACAGTCCTACGAGCAGTACTTC. Full variable domain (outside the CDR3, taken from reference TRBV5-4 and TRBJ2-7): ETGVTQSPTHLIKTRGQQVTLRCSSQSGHNTVSWYQQALGQGPQFIFQYYREEENGRGNFPPRFSGLQFPNYSSELNVNALELDDSALYLCASSLGQSYEQYFGPGTRLTVT.

This chain connects TRBV4-3 to TRBJ1-4, with 8 bases lining up with TRBD1. Germline V gene sequence: CDR1 LGHNA, CDR2 YSLEER. The CDR3 covers 15 residues. Germline trimming cut 1 base from V and 5 bases from J; bases unmatched to any gene: 3. CDR3 in amino acids: CASSQGQGWNEKLFF. The CDR3 region has the DNA TGCGCCAGCAGCCAAGGACAGGGGTGGAATGAAAAACTGTTTTTT.

This clone was counted a single time. The V and J genes are TRBV6-6 and TRBJ1-2; D may be TRBD1 (6 bases). This CDR3 has 15 residues. The germline V gene encodes CDR1 MNHNY and CDR2 SVGAGI (reference sequence). V lost 10 bases and J lost 6, with 24 bases in between. This chain's CDR3 is CANRPREGVGDGYTF. CDR3 DNA sequence: TGTGCCAACAGACCTCGGGAGGGGGTTGGGGATGGCTACACCTTC.